The source of this TCR beta chain is a study of cytomegalovirus exposure and HLA in healthy donors. Study results and caveats: Three of the chains that were CMV-associated were confirmed in vitro to be specific for CMV antigens.

Looked up from germline, CDR1 is SGHVS and CDR2 is FQNEAQ. V was clipped by 0 bases and J by 7 bases; unmatched bases: 5. The CDR3 contains 16 residues. This clone was found once. No antigen is known for it. TCRdb keeps only in-frame clones here, not all; method: immunoSEQ multiplex PCR. The sample shows 150,000 to 200,000 clones, more than 65% of them seen only once. This TCR came from a woman between 18 and 29 years old in good health and CMV-seropositive. Material: PBMCs. V and J are TRBV7-8 and TRBJ2-1; the match to TRBD2 covers 11 bases. CDR3 DNA: TGTGCCAGCAGCTTAGCTAGCGGGGGGGCCGCGAATGAGCAGTTCTTC. Translation: CASSLASGGAANEQFF.